The source of this T cell receptor beta chain is a study of blood T cell repertoires in COVID-19. On the study more broadly: Sites across the United States, Italy and Spain contributed samples from acute and convalescent COVID-19.

Clones were read by immunoSEQ multiplex PCR, and TCRdb kept only the in-frame ones, dropping some. The sample yields 250,000 to 350,000 clones, about 89% seen once. Looked up from germline, CDR1 is MNHEY and CDR2 is SVGEGT. This CDR3 spans 13 amino acids. The V end lost 5 bases, the J end lost 4 bases, and 9 bases lay between the germline ends. The sequence came from a woman aged 45-60 years who had recovered from COVID-19. The rearrangement links TRBV6-2 or TRBV6-3 to TRBJ1-5; D is possibly TRBD1 (6 bases). The sample taken for sequencing was peripheral blood. CDR3 residues: CASSPTGNQPQHF. The CDR3 DNA reads TGTGCCAGCAGTCCCACAGGGAATCAGCCCCAGCATTTT.